This note documents a single T cell receptor (beta chain) sequence. This entry comes from a study of blood T cell repertoires in COVID-19. Whole-study context: Donors in the United States, Italy and Spain gave samples during acute or convalescent COVID-19.

Authors' processing steps: From reference gene primer amplification, estimates of nucleated cell counts were derived. The protocol was immunoSEQ multiplex PCR, while the TCRdb copy is restricted to in-frame clones and leaves out a portion. The V and J calls and clone size were taken over from that table, and D and trimming were inferred from the DNA. The table lists 200,000 or so clones, more than 65% of them singletons, with 7.5% in the top ten. Participants had their cohort set by participant-reported clinical history. Recovery among Cohort 3 donors was established by two negative PCRs, clearance, or symptom resolution. Germline V gene sequence: CDR1 SGHVS, CDR2 FQNEAQ. The V gene lost 4 bases and the J gene lost 5 bases, with 12 bases spanning the gap. This CDR3 is 13 amino acids long.

Sequencing input: PBMCs or T cells enriched from blood (not recorded which). The sequence derives from a man in his forties or fifties who had recovered from COVID-19. The genes are TRBV7-8 and TRBJ2-7, with a tentative D call TRBD1 (5 bases). The CDR3 bases are TGTGCCAGCAGCTCCCGGTTAGGGGACGAGCAGTACTTC. Protein sequence: CASSSRLGDEQYF.